This section outlines one T cell receptor beta chain sequence together with its context. The sample comes from a study of T cell responses to AZD1222 COVID-19 vaccine. Generated by immunoSEQ multiplex PCR, the TCRdb table keeps only in-frame clones and is missing some. This sample has fewer than 110,000 clones, with 90% found just once. The CDR3 runs 15 residues. Germline loops: CDR1 WSHSY, CDR2 SAAADI. V lost 7 bases and J lost 2; bases outside the gene matches: 8. This TCR was sampled from an adult in good health. This chain links TRBV10-2 with TRBJ2-7, with TRBD2 matching over 10 bases. This specimen was peripheral blood, taken on day 0 of AZD1222 vaccination. Here the CDR3 DNA reads TGCGCCAGCAACCCCCTAGCGGGGGACGCCTACGAGCAGTACTTC. Translating it yields CASNPLAGDAYEQYF.